The clone carrying this T cell receptor beta chain has more than one count but fewer than ten. Its antigen remains unidentified. V was shortened by 6 bases and J by 0 bases, with 14 bases between the two germline ends. This CDR3 is 15 amino acids long. Germline lookup yields CDR1 MNHNY and CDR2 SVGAGI (reference sequence). The entry originates in a study of shared clonotypes between healthy human individuals. The wider study: The study drew on a couple of women and a few men aged 18 to 49 as donors.

Original data processing: Filtering differed for immunoSEQ, which gave only junction sequences without quality scores. The method was immunoSEQ multiplex PCR; TCRdb's version includes in-frame clones alone and lacks a portion of them. The V and J calls and clone size were taken over from that table, and D and trimming were inferred from the DNA. Among about 1 million clones listed, roughly 70% were seen once. Study conclusions and caveats: Non-shared clonotypes displayed generation probabilities falling below those of clonotypes present in all four donors.

All participating donors were Caucasian adults from Nashville, Tennessee. The chain has TRBV6-6 and TRBJ1-1; a possible D gene is TRBD1 (6 bases). Source material: memory CD4+ T cells sorted from blood. The subset denotes: CD45RA-negative fraction. This receptor was taken from a young man in good health. The CDR3 loop is CASRGAQNMNTEAFF. CDR3 coding DNA: TGTGCCAGCAGGGGGGCCCAAAACATGAACACTGAAGCTTTCTTT.